The clone carrying this TCR beta chain was counted a few times. As yet, its antigen is unknown. Trimming stripped 5 bases from V and 2 bases from J, with 15 bases between. The CDR3 sequence is 15 residues long. Looked up from germline, CDR1 is MNHEY and CDR2 is SVGAGI. These data originate in a study of T cell responses to AZD1222 COVID-19 vaccine. Findings and limits, study-wide: Donors were mostly white British, more females; clonal diversity possibly underestimated. After the peak T cell response, and only then, were repertoires sampled. Variant regions that are unmutated are reportedly the target of nearly half of spike-specific TCRs.

Profiled with immunoSEQ multiplex PCR; TCRdb holds only in-frame clones, not every one. The data hold 95,000 to 150,000 clones, with 85% observed a single time. This specimen consisted of peripheral blood, obtained 28 days after the second AZD1222 dose. This sequence originates from an adult who received the AZD1222 COVID-19 vaccine. J is TRBJ2-5 and V is TRBV6-5; D is perhaps TRBD1 (6 bases). The CDR3 sequence is CASSSQGQAQETQYF. CDR3 nucleotide sequence: TGTGCCAGCAGTAGCCAGGGGCAGGCTCAAGAGACCCAGTACTTC.